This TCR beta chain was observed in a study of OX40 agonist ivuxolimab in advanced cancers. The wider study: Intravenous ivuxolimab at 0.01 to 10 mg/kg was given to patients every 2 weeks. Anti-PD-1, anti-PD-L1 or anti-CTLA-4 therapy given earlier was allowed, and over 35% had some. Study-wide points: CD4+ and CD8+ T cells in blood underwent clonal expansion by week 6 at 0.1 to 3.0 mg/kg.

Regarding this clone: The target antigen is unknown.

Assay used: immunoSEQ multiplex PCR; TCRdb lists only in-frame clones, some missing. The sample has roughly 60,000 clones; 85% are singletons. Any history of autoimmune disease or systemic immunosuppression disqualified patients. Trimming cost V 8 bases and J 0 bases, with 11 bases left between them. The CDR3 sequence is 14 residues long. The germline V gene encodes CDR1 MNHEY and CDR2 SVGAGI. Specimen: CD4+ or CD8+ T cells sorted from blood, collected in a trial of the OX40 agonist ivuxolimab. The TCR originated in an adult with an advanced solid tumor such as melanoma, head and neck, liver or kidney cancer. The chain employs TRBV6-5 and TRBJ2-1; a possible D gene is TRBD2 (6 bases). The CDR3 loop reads CASAEGSSYNEQFF. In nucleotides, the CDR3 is TGTGCCAGCGCGGAGGGGAGCTCCTACAATGAGCAGTTCTTC.